This paragraph covers one TCR beta chain sequence. This sample is part of a study of blood T cell repertoires in COVID-19. Study details: Collection of acute and convalescent COVID-19 samples took place in the United States, Italy and Spain. Sources were T cells, B-cell-depleted T cells, or PBMCs; the material itself was cDNA or gDNA.

Per the study methods: How many nucleated cells were present was estimated from reference gene primer amplification. Sequencing used immunoSEQ multiplex PCR; TCRdb keeps in-frame clones, though not all of them. The V and J calls and clone size were taken over from that table, and D and trimming were inferred from the DNA. Of some 210,000 clones detected, approximately 91% appear once; the ten largest clones hold around 6.5%. The sequence was collected from a man between 60 and 75 years old who had recovered from COVID-19. The specimen sequenced was peripheral blood.

The CDR3 coding sequence is TGTGCCAGCAGCAAAGCGCGGGCTAGCGGGAGCTTAATGTTTTGGCATACGCAGTATTTT. Protein product: CASSKARASGSLMFWHTQYF. The chain carries TRBV21-1 and TRBJ2-3; the table's D call, TRBD2, has no DNA check behind it. TRBV21-1 is labeled a pseudogene. There are 20 residues in the CDR3.